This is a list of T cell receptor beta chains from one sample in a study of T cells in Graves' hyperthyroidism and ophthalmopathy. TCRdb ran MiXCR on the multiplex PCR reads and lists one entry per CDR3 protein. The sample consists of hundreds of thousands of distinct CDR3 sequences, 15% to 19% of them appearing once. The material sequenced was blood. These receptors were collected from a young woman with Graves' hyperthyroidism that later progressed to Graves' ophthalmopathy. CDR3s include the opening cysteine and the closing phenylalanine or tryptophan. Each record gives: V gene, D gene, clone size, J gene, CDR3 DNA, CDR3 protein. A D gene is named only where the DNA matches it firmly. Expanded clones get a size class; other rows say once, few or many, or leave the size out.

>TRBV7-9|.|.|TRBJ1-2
TGTGCCAGCTTGCTAAAGGGAGATCAGGGCTACACCTTC
CASLLKGDQGYTF
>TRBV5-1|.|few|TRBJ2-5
TGCGCCAGCAGCCAGCGAGCGTACCAAGAGACCCAGCACTTC
CASSQRAYQETQHF
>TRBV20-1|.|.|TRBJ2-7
TGCAGTACTAGCGACAGGCCTACCTACGAGCAGTACTTC
CSTSDRPTYEQYF
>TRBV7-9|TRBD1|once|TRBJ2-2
TGTGCCAGCAGCCCGGGACAGGGGGCGACCGGGGAGCTGTTTTTT
CASSPGQGATGELFF
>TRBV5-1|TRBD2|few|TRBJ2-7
TGCGCCAGCAGCCCCCCGACTAGCGGGAGGTACGAGCAGTACTTC
CASSPPTSGRYEQYF
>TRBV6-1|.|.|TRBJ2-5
TGTGCCAGCAGAGACACCGATGGCCGTGAGACCCAGTACTTC
CASRDTDGRETQYF
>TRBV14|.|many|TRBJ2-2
TGTGCCAGCAGCCAAGAGTTAGGGAGCACCGGGGAGCTGTTTTTT
CASSQELGSTGELFF
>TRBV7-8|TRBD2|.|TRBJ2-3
TGTGCCAGCAGCTTATTAACTAGCGGGAGATTCCTGGGCACAGATACGCAGTATTTT
CASSLLTSGRFLGTDTQYF
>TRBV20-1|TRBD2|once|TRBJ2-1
TGCAGTGCTAGGACAGGGACTAGCGGGGCTTACAATGAGCAGTTCTTC
CSARTGTSGAYNEQFF
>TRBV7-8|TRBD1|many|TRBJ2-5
TGTGCCAGCAGCTTAGGGGACAGGGGGCAACAGACCCAGTACTTC
CASSLGDRGQQTQYF
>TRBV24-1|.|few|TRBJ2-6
TGTGCCACCCATTTAACCGCTGGGGCCAACGTCCTGACTTTC
CATHLTAGANVLTF
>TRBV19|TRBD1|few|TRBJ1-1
TGTGCCAGTAGTGACAGGGACACTGAAGCTTTCTTT
CASSDRDTEAFF
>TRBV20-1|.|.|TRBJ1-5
TGCAGTGCTAGAATCCCCCGTTCAGGGAGGGACGAGCGTTCTCAGCCCCAGCATTTT
CSARIPRSGRDERSQPQHF
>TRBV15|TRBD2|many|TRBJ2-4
TGTGCCACCAGCAGAGCTGAGGGTCTAGCGGGAGCGGGCATTCAGTACTTC
CATSRAEGLAGAGIQYF
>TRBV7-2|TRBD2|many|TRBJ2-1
TGTGCCAGCAGTCCGTTTTCGGGGGGTTACAATGAGCAGTTCTTC
CASSPFSGGYNEQFF
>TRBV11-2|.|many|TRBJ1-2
TGTGCCAGCAGCCACGACTATGGCTACACCTTC
CASSHDYGYTF
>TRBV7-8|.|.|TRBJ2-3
TGTGCCAGCAGCTTAGCGGGGGTCTTCTCCACAGATACGCAGTATTTT
CASSLAGVFSTDTQYF
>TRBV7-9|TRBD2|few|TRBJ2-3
TGTGCCAGCAGCCCCCCTTGGAGGAGTAGCGGGATAAATGGAGATACGCAGTATTTT
CASSPPWRSSGINGDTQYF
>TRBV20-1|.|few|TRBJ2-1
TGCAGTGCTCCCTGGGGGGTCGATGAGCAGTTCTTC
CSAPWGVDEQFF
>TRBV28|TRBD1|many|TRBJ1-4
TGTGCCAGCACCCGCCGGGGGACAGGGGGAAATGAAAAACTGTTTTTT
CASTRRGTGGNEKLFF
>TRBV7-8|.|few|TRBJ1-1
TGTGCCAGCAGCTTAATGAGCCCAGGGGCCGGTACTGAAGCTTTCTTT
CASSLMSPGAGTEAFF
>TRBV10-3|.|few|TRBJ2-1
TGTGCCATCAGTGACGTTCAGGGGACCTACAATGAGCAGTTCTTC
CAISDVQGTYNEQFF
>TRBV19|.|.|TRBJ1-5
TGTGCCGGCGGACAGATGGGCAATCAGCCCCAGCATTTT
CAGGQMGNQPQHF
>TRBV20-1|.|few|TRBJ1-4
TGCAGTGCTAAAGGCCCGCTAAGCGTAAAACTGTTTTTT
CSAKGPLSVKLFF
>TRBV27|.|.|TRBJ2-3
TGTGCCAGCAGTTTTTGGGCCTCGGGAACAGATACGCAGTATTTT
CASSFWASGTDTQYF
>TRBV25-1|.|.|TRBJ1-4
TGTGCCAGCAGAACAGGGCTGGCTGAAAAACTGTTTTTT
CASRTGLAEKLFF
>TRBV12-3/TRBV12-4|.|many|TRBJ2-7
TGTGCCAGCAGTTTAGAAGGGGTCGGGCAGTACTTC
CASSLEGVGQYF
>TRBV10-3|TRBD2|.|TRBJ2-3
TGTGCCATAGCGGAGGGACCGAGCGGGGTCACAGATACGCAGTATTTT
CAIAEGPSGVTDTQYF
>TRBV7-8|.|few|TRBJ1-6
TGTGCCAGCAGCCGTCCAGGGTCGATGGGTGATTCACCCCTCCACTTT
CASSRPGSMGDSPLHF
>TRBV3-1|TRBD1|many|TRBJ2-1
TGTGCCAGCAGCCAGGGACAGGGGCCCTACAATGAGCAGTTCTTC
CASSQGQGPYNEQFF
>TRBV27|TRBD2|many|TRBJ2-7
TGTGCCAGCGGCTTGACTAGCGGGCACTCCTACGAGCAGTACTTC
CASGLTSGHSYEQYF
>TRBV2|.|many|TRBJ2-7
TGTGCCAGCACCCCCTGGAACGAGCAGTACTTC
CASTPWNEQYF
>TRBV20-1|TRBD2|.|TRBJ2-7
TGCAGTGCTGGAACGCCCAAGTGGGAGGGCCCCAACGAGCAGTACTTC
CSAGTPKWEGPNEQYF
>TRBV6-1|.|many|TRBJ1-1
TGTGCCAGCAGTCCGGGAGTTACTGAAGCTTTCTTT
CASSPGVTEAFF
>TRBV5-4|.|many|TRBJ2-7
TGTGCCAGCAGCTTGGACGGGACCCCAGACTACGAGCAGTACTTC
CASSLDGTPDYEQYF
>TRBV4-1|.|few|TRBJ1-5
TGCGCCAGCAGCCACGAATGGGGAGGCAATCAGCCCCAGCATTTT
CASSHEWGGNQPQHF
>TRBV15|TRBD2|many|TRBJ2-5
TGTGCCACCAGCAGAGAAACTAGCGGGGCGGAGACCCAGTACTTC
CATSRETSGAETQYF
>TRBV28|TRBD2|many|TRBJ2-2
TGTGCCAGCAGTTTCCCCCGACTAGCCGTGAACACCGGGGAGCTGTTTTTT
CASSFPRLAVNTGELFF
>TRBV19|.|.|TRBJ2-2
TGTGCCGTATCGCGAGCTGGGGAGCTGTTTTTT
CAVSRAGELFF
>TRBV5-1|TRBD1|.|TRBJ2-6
TGCGCCAGCAGCCACCAGGGACAGCCTGGGGCCAACGTCCTGACTTTC
CASSHQGQPGANVLTF
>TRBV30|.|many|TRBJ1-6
TGTGCCTGGAGAGGGACAAATTCACCCCTCCACTTT
CAWRGTNSPLHF
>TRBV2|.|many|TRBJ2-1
TGTGCCAGCACAAGGAGCTCCTACAATGAGCAGTTCTTC
CASTRSSYNEQFF
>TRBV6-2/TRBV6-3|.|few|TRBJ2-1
TGTGCCAGCAGAGATCCGCCCTACAATGAGCAGTTCTTC
CASRDPPYNEQFF
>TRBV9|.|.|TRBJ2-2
TGTGCCAGCAGCACGGGGGACGCGAACACCGGGGAGCTGTTTTTT
CASSTGDANTGELFF